This T cell receptor (beta chain) derives from a study of blood T cell repertoires in COVID-19. Individuals drawn from under 30 US areas were roughly 18 to 89 years old. Participants' reported clinical history set cohort assignment. Two negative PCRs, clearance, or symptom resolution characterized the recovered Cohort 3 donors. V lost 7 bases to trimming and J lost 5 bases, with 18 bases between them. Germline V gene sequence: CDR1 SNHLY, CDR2 FYNNEI. The CDR3 is 16 residues long. Source study methods: Estimates of nucleated cell counts were drawn from the amplification of reference gene primers. Assay: immunoSEQ multiplex PCR; the TCRdb copy retains only in-frame clones and omits some. D and trimming were read from the DNA, whereas the V and J calls and clone size are those reported in that table. The sample lists some 300,000 clones; 70% to 90% were seen once.

Specimen: PBMCs or T cells enriched from blood (not recorded which). The rearrangement uses TRBV2 and TRBJ1-6; tentative D call: TRBD1 (5 bases). The origin of this receptor is a woman aged 40 to 50 who had recovered from COVID-19. The CDR3 sequence is CASTGGQGQDNSPLHF. The CDR3 DNA follows: TGTGCCAGCACGGGAGGCCAGGGCCAAGATAATTCACCCCTCCACTTT.